Below are 32 T cell receptor beta chains sequenced from a single sample in a study of T cell responses to AZD1222 COVID-19 vaccine. Data came from immunoSEQ multiplex PCR; TCRdb stores just in-frame clones and leaves some out. The sample shows about 110,000 clones, about 90% of them seen only once. Sequenced here: peripheral blood, sampled 28 days after the second AZD1222 dose. These receptors all stem from an adult who received the AZD1222 COVID-19 vaccine.

The chain carries TRBV5-5 and TRBJ1-1; D unclear. CDR3 length equals 13 residues. Germline V gene lookup returns CDR1 SGHKS and CDR2 YYEKEE (reference sequence). Trimming pared 2 bases from V and 2 bases from J, leaving 7 bases between. The CDR3 here is CASSFPGNTEAFF. As DNA, the CDR3 is TGTGCCAGCAGCTTCCCTGGAAACACTGAAGCTTTCTTT.

This chain links TRBV9 with TRBJ2-1; no clear D. CDR1 is SGDLS, CDR2 YYNGEE, per germline. Trimming took 0 bases from V and 3 from J, leaving 7 bases between them. The CDR3 loop spans 14 amino acids. The CDR3 coding sequence is TGTGCCAGCAGCGTAGCACAGCTCTACAATGAGCAGTTCTTC. Translated: CASSVAQLYNEQFF.

The V gene is TRBV18, the J gene TRBJ2-7; maybe TRBD1 (6 bases). The CDR3 extends over 13 amino acids. From germline, CDR1 is KGHSH and CDR2 LQKENI. V dropped 2 bases and J dropped 2 bases, with 7 bases sitting between them. The CDR3 coding sequence is TGTGCCAGCTCACCAGGACAGCCCTACGAGCAGTACTTC. Translating gives CASSPGQPYEQYF.

This sequence joins TRBV24-1 and TRBJ2-3; perhaps TRBD1 as D (5 bases). V lost 3 bases, J lost 5 bases, and 17 bases lay in between. CDR3 length: 16 amino acids. The germline V gene has CDR1 KGHDR and CDR2 SFDVKD. The CDR3 nucleotides read TGTGCCACCAGTGATCCGACAGCCAGAGATGGAGATACGCAGTATTTT. Amino acid sequence: CATSDPTARDGDTQYF.

The genes are TRBV3-1 (or the pseudogene TRBV3-2) and TRBJ2-1, with unresolved D. Between the trimmed V and J ends, which lost 5 bases and 8 bases, there was a span of 16 bases. CDR3 length: 14 residues. Looked up from germline, CDR1 is LGHDT and CDR2 is YNNKEL (reference sequence). For the CDR3, the DNA is TGTGCCAGCAGCGCTCGTGGACCGTCCGATGAGCAGTTCTTC. Protein product: CASSARGPSDEQFF.

The chain carries TRBV12-5 and TRBJ1-6; maybe TRBD1 (6 bases). Trimming took 0 bases from V and 8 from J, leaving 14 bases between them. Germline V gene data show CDR1 as LGHNT and CDR2 as FRNRAP. The CDR3 contains 16 residues. CDR3 protein: CASGLVLGGAYSPLHF. The CDR3 DNA reads as TGTGCTAGTGGTTTGGTACTTGGGGGGGCTTATTCACCCCTCCACTTT.

The V gene is TRBV5-1, the J gene TRBJ2-7; 7 positions agree with TRBD1. The CDR3 has 15 amino acids. Germline CDR1 SGHRS, CDR2 YFSETQ. The trim removed 0 bases at V and 0 bases at J, leaving 3 bases unmatched. This CDR3 reads CASSLDGTASYEQYF. The DNA for the CDR3 is TGCGCCAGCAGCTTGGATGGGACAGCCTCCTACGAGCAGTACTTC.

This clone is medium-sized in the sample. The rearrangement links TRBV25-1 to TRBJ2-3; 10 bases are a match to TRBD1. With 4 bases clipped from V and 2 bases from J, the junction kept 6 bases outside the gene matches. This CDR3 is built from 16 residues. Germline values: CDR1 MGHDK, CDR2 SYGVNS. The CDR3 DNA reads as TGTGCCAGCAGTGGGGGGGACAGGGGCATCACAGATACGCAGTATTTT. Translation: CASSGGDRGITDTQYF.

V and J are TRBV15 and TRBJ2-3; TRBD2 agrees at 8 bases. V shed 5 bases, J shed 1 base, and the junction held 5 bases outside the gene matches. The germline gives CDR1 LNHNV, CDR2 YYDKDF (reference sequence). The CDR3 contains 15 residues. DNA of the CDR3: TGTGCCACCAGCGGAGGGCGGGGGGGCACAGATACGCAGTATTTT. Its protein is CATSGGRGGTDTQYF.

This chain links TRBV5-4 with TRBJ2-5; D possibly matches TRBD1 or TRBD2 (5 bases each). The CDR3 length is 13 residues. The V gene lost 5 bases and the J gene lost 2 bases, with 10 bases spanning the gap. CDR1 and CDR2 (germline): SGHNT, YYREEE (reference sequence). The CDR3 loop reads CASRGEWQETQYF. The CDR3, as DNA: TGTGCCAGCAGAGGGGAGTGGCAAGAGACCCAGTACTTC.

The V and J genes are TRBV10-3 and TRBJ2-1, with 11 bases matching TRBD2. The CDR3 is 15 residues long. J was trimmed by 6 bases and V by 11 bases; bases with no gene match: 12. Germline CDR1 is ENHRY and CDR2 is SYGVKD. The CDR3 coding sequence is TGTGCCGGCGCTGGGGCTAGCGGGAGGCTCAATGAGCAGTTCTTC. Encoded protein: CAGAGASGRLNEQFF.

V is TRBV7-9 and J is TRBJ1-1; D remains unclear. CDR1 is SEHNR and CDR2 is FQNEAQ in the germline V gene (reference sequence). This CDR3 is built from 13 residues. V gave up 3 bases and J gave up 4 bases, with 9 bases separating them. The CDR3 spells CASSFGRLTEAFF. The CDR3 bases are TGTGCCAGCAGCTTCGGGCGTCTCACTGAAGCTTTCTTT.

The V and J genes are TRBV5-1 and TRBJ2-1, with 9 nucleotides matching TRBD2. There are 16 residues in the CDR3. Germline values: CDR1 SGHRS, CDR2 YFSETQ. Losses at the gene ends were 1 base for V and 3 bases for J; bases not matched to a gene: 5. This CDR3 is CASSLTGSGGYNEQFF. CDR3 DNA sequence: TGCGCCAGCAGCTTGACGGGTAGCGGGGGCTACAATGAGCAGTTCTTC.

This sequence joins TRBV10-3 and TRBJ2-1; D may be TRBD1 or TRBD2 (5 bases each). CDR1 and CDR2 from the germline V gene are ENHRY and SYGVKD. V dropped 2 bases and J dropped 2 bases, with 10 bases sitting between them. The CDR3 is 15 residues long. CDR3 sequence (DNA): TGTGCCATCAGTGAGGGGGACCTCACCTACAATGAGCAGTTCTTC. It yields the protein CAISEGDLTYNEQFF.

The rearrangement uses TRBV6-2 or TRBV6-3 and TRBJ1-1, with TRBD1 matching 10 bases. CDR1 is MNHEY and CDR2 is SVGEGT in the germline V gene. The CDR3 loop spans 18 amino acids. V was pared by 0 bases and J by 5 bases, with 12 bases of the junction left unmatched. The CDR3 nucleotides are TGTGCCAGCAGTTACTCGAAGGGGACAGGGGTTAGGGTAACTGAAGCTTTCTTT. As protein: CASSYSKGTGVRVTEAFF.

The gene calls are TRBV2 and TRBJ1-1, with D possibly matching TRBD1 (6 bases). Germline values: CDR1 SNHLY, CDR2 FYNNEI. Trimming took off 3 bases at V and 8 bases at J, with 10 bases between the two ends. The CDR3 length is 12 residues. The CDR3 nucleotides read TGTGCCAGCAGTGACTCCGGGACAGAAGCTTTCTTT. As protein: CASSDSGTEAFF.

This clone was seen only a few times. The V gene is TRBV6-4, the J gene TRBJ2-1; TRBD2 aligns across 12 bases. This CDR3 contains 16 residues. V lost 0 bases to trimming and J lost 5 bases; unmatched junction nucleotides: 2. CDR1 MRHNA and CDR2 SNTAGT come from the germline V gene. The chain's CDR3 is CASSDSTSGGHNEQFF. CDR3 nucleotide sequence: TGTGCCAGCAGTGACTCGACTAGCGGGGGACACAATGAGCAGTTCTTC.

V usage is TRBV4-1 and J usage is TRBJ2-2; D remains ambiguous. V was pared by 0 bases and J by 1 base, with 15 bases between. Germline V gene lookup returns CDR1 MGHRA and CDR2 YSYEKL. The CDR3 has 18 amino acids. CDR3 DNA: TGCGCCAGCAGCCAAGAATTGGGTCGGTCAAAGAACACCGGGGAGCTGTTTTTT. Encoded protein: CASSQELGRSKNTGELFF.

The chain uses TRBV5-5 and TRBJ2-1, with 8 bases lining up with TRBD2. Germline V gene sequence: CDR1 SGHKS, CDR2 YYEKEE (reference sequence). V trimming: 3 bases; J trimming: 0 bases; junction bases outside the gene matches: 2. CDR3 size: 15 residues. This CDR3 is CASSWSGSSYNEQFF. The CDR3 DNA reads TGTGCCAGCAGCTGGAGCGGGAGCTCCTACAATGAGCAGTTCTTC.

V gene TRBV20-1 combines with J gene TRBJ1-1; D may be TRBD1 (5 bases). Trimming pared 4 bases from V and 3 bases from J, leaving 6 bases between. The CDR3 is 11 amino acids. Germline-derived CDR1 and CDR2 are DFQATT and SNEGSKA (reference sequence). The CDR3 loop is CSATGYTEAFF. The CDR3 region has the DNA TGCAGTGCTACAGGGTACACTGAAGCTTTCTTT.

The rearrangement joins TRBV5-4 to TRBJ1-2, with D possibly matching TRBD1 (6 bases). This CDR3 is 15 amino acids long. V was trimmed by 0 bases and J by 5 bases, leaving 14 bases between them. The germline gives CDR1 SGHNT, CDR2 YYREEE (reference sequence). In DNA, the CDR3 is TGTGCCAGCAGCTTGGGAGGGGGACTGAATTATGGCTACACCTTC. Amino acid sequence: CASSLGGGLNYGYTF.

The chain couples TRBV27 to TRBJ2-1; 7 bases are a match to TRBD2. Looked up from germline, CDR1 is MNHEY and CDR2 is SMNVEV (reference sequence). There are 13 residues in the CDR3. V shed 3 bases and J 6 bases; nucleotides not matched to a gene: 2. CDR3 sequence: CASSFREVNEQFF. CDR3 sequence (DNA): TGTGCCAGCAGTTTCCGGGAGGTCAATGAGCAGTTCTTC.

This rearrangement joins TRBV5-5 to TRBJ1-1, with D tentatively TRBD1 (5 bases). The CDR3 is made up of 14 amino acids. Germline CDR1 reads SGHKS; CDR2 reads YYEKEE (reference sequence). With 3 bases removed from V and 10 bases from J, the gap between germline ends came to 19 bases. The CDR3 bases are TGTGCCAGCAGCTCCCTGGGAGGGGACTCCGCAGCTTTCTTT. Translated: CASSSLGGDSAAFF.

V and J are TRBV7-9 and TRBJ2-6, with TRBD1 as a possible D gene (6 bases). This CDR3 is built from 16 residues. Looked up from germline, CDR1 is SEHNR and CDR2 is FQNEAQ (reference sequence). Deletions cut 4 bases from V and 1 base from J, with 11 bases between. CDR3 residues: CASSSNRVSGANVLTF. CDR3 nucleotide sequence: TGTGCCAGCAGCTCAAACAGGGTGTCTGGGGCCAACGTCCTGACTTTC.

The chain links TRBV29-1 to TRBJ1-5, with TRBD1 matching 7 bases. This CDR3 has 13 residues. Germline V gene data show CDR1 as SQVTM and CDR2 as ANQGSEA. Unmatched junction bases numbered 8, after V lost 5 bases and J lost 7 bases. The DNA for the CDR3 is TGCAGCGTTTCGACAGGGATGCAGCAGCCCCAGCATTTT. It encodes CSVSTGMQQPQHF.

The chain couples TRBV27 to TRBJ1-2, with D possibly being TRBD1 (5 bases). The length of the CDR3 is 16 residues. Germline V gives CDR1 MNHEY, CDR2 SMNVEV (reference sequence). V was clipped by 1 base and J by 0 bases, with 12 bases between them. Here the CDR3 DNA reads TGTGCCAGCAGTTTATTTTCCGCAGGGCCTAACTATGGCTACACCTTC. As protein: CASSLFSAGPNYGYTF.

The chain carries TRBV5-5 and TRBJ2-1, with 7 positions matching TRBD1. J gave up 5 bases and V 1 base, and 6 bases lay outside the gene matches. This CDR3 spans 15 amino acids. CDR1 SGHKS and CDR2 YYEKEE come from the germline V gene (reference sequence). CDR3 protein: CASSLLVTGNNEQFF. CDR3 DNA sequence: TGTGCCAGCAGCTTGTTAGTGACAGGGAACAATGAGCAGTTCTTC.

The CDR3 region has the DNA TGTGCCAGCATCCGACAGGGCAATCAGCCCCAGCATTTT. It codes for CASIRQGNQPQHF. This chain connects TRBV28 to TRBJ1-5; maybe TRBD1 (6 bases). With 7 bases removed from V and 2 bases from J, the gap between germline ends came to 9 bases. The CDR3 spans 13 residues. Germline V lookup: CDR1 MDHEN, CDR2 SYDVKM.

The rearrangement joins TRBV18 to TRBJ1-4; D is ambiguous. CDR1 is KGHSH, CDR2 LQKENI, per germline. Trimming removed 2 bases at V and 8 bases at J, with 9 bases between. The CDR3 length is 13 residues. This CDR3 reads CASSPGYLEKLFF. CDR3 sequence (DNA): TGTGCCAGCTCACCAGGGTACTTAGAAAAACTGTTTTTT.

This sequence joins TRBV7-3 and TRBJ1-1, with a possible D match to TRBD1 (5 bases). The CDR3 runs to 13 residues. V shed 5 bases and J shed 3 bases, with 10 bases lying between them. Germline-derived CDR1 and CDR2 are SGHTA and FQGTGA. This chain's CDR3 is CASSLDSYTEAFF. CDR3 bases: TGTGCCAGCAGCCTCGACAGTTACACTGAAGCTTTCTTT.

The chain employs TRBV28 and TRBJ1-2, with D possibly TRBD1 on 6 matching bases. This CDR3 region has 16 residues. The V gene lost 5 bases and the J gene lost 3 bases, with 19 bases spanning the gap. The germline CDR1 and CDR2 sequences are MDHEN and SYDVKM. CDR3 coding DNA: TGTGCCAGCAGTGTTTCAAAAAGGGGGACCCACTATGGCTACACCTTC. Translating it yields CASSVSKRGTHYGYTF.

The genes are TRBV29-1 and TRBJ2-1; D possibly corresponds to TRBD1 (5 bases). Trimming cost V 7 bases and J 15 bases, with 22 bases left between them. Germline values: CDR1 SQVTM, CDR2 ANQGSEA. The CDR3 sequence is 12 residues long. CDR3 region: CSGGLAQAQGFF. CDR3 DNA sequence: TGCAGCGGGGGATTGGCCCAAGCCCAGGGGTTCTTC.